This T cell receptor beta chain was observed in a study of beta chain features in type 1 diabetes. CDR3 length: 14 amino acids. V lost 6 bases, J lost 0 bases, and 12 bases lay in between. Looked up from germline, CDR1 is SGHTA and CDR2 is FQGNSA. The whole isolated RNA underwent reverse transcription, so sequencing captured expressed TCRB transcripts. This table comes from immunoSEQ multiplex PCR, and its TCRdb copy is limited to in-frame clones, with some not included. In the table there are 250,000 to 300,000 clones, approximately 8% of which are singletons. This clone has only a few counts. Other DNA sequences of this sample code for an identical CDR3.

Sequencing was performed on central memory CD4+ T cells from blood. This chain connects TRBV7-2 to TRBJ2-7; a possible D gene is TRBD1 (5 bases). The TCR originated in a woman aged 18 to 35 in good health. CDR3 residues: CASSRTLSSYEQYF. The CDR3 DNA follows: TGTGCCAGCAGTAGGACACTGAGCTCCTACGAGCAGTACTTC.